A single sample is the source of the 6 T cell receptor beta chains below, sequenced in a study of T cell responses to AZD1222 COVID-19 vaccine. Here immunoSEQ multiplex PCR was the method, and the copy in TCRdb shows in-frame clones only, minus some. The table has some 130,000 clones, 75% to 90% seen once. The material sequenced was peripheral blood, taken on day 0 of AZD1222 vaccination. The receptor set was obtained from an adult in good health.

There are a few counts of this clone. J is TRBJ1-2 and V is TRBV10-3; no definite D call. Per germline, CDR1 ENHRY and CDR2 SYGVKD. The CDR3 length is 12 residues. V was shortened by 0 bases and J by 2 bases, with 1 base between the two germline ends. The CDR3 bases are TGTGCCATCAGTGAGTCGAACTATGGCTACACCTTC. Translating gives CAISESNYGYTF.

Only one count was recorded for this clone. The chain carries TRBV10-3 and TRBJ1-5, with D unclear. CDR3 length: 12 amino acids. V lost 4 bases to trimming and J lost 6 bases, with 7 bases between them. The V gene's germline CDR1 is ENHRY and CDR2 SYGVKD. This CDR3 is CAISGEAQPQHF. CDR3 in DNA: TGTGCCATCAGTGGGGAGGCTCAGCCCCAGCATTTT.

In this sample, this clone turned up a few times. V and J are TRBV7-2 and TRBJ1-1; maybe TRBD1 (6 bases). Trimming removed 8 bases at V and 0 bases at J, with 10 bases between. Germline V gene data show CDR1 as SGHTA and CDR2 as FQGNSA. This CDR3 region has 13 residues. The chain's CDR3 is CASLGQMNTEAFF. In DNA form, the CDR3 reads TGTGCCAGCCTCGGACAGATGAACACTGAAGCTTTCTTT.

V is TRBV18 and J is TRBJ2-7; no clear D gene. CDR1 and CDR2 (germline): KGHSH, LQKENI. V shed 1 base and J shed 0 bases, with 10 bases lying between them. This CDR3 is 15 amino acids long. CDR3 bases: TGTGCCAGCTCACCACGGCCAGATACCTCCTACGAGCAGTACTTC. Translation: CASSPRPDTSYEQYF.

The chain is built from TRBV2 and TRBJ2-1, with D perhaps TRBD2 (6 bases). CDR1 SNHLY and CDR2 FYNNEI come from the germline V gene. The CDR3 runs to 15 residues. V lost 3 bases, J lost 0 bases, and 9 bases lay in between. The CDR3 sequence is CASSEGRGSYNEQFF. CDR3 bases: TGTGCCAGCAGTGAGGGGCGGGGCTCCTACAATGAGCAGTTCTTC.

The chain carries TRBV28 and TRBJ1-4, with D unresolved. Per germline, CDR1 MDHEN and CDR2 SYDVKM. The ends were cut back, 5 bases at V and 0 bases at J, with 10 bases in the middle. The CDR3 is 15 residues long. CDR3 bases: TGTGCCAGCAGTAACACCGGGACAACTAATGAAAAACTGTTTTTT. Its translation: CASSNTGTTNEKLFF.